This TCR beta chain was sequenced for a study of T cell changes during pregnancy in multiple sclerosis. Germline lookup yields CDR1 SGHRS and CDR2 YFSETQ. With 2 bases removed from V and 7 bases from J, the gap between germline ends came to 10 bases. The CDR3 totals 13 residues. Assay used: immunoSEQ multiplex PCR; TCRdb lists only in-frame clones, some missing. The table has about 81,000 clones, roughly 95% seen once. The specimen comprised peripheral blood, sampled in the third trimester of pregnancy. The TCR was taken from a female donor in good health, enrolled as a control in a pregnancy study. V and J are TRBV5-1 and TRBJ2-1; the D is unclear. This CDR3 reads CASSLSPGNEQFF. In nucleotides, the CDR3 is TGCGCCAGCAGCTTAAGCCCGGGTAATGAGCAGTTCTTC.